This entry lists 20 T cell receptor beta chains sequenced from one sample in a study of T cell responses to AZD1222 COVID-19 vaccine. Clones were sequenced by immunoSEQ multiplex PCR, and TCRdb holds only the in-frame ones, with some missing. The sample shows more than 70,000 clones, approximately 85% of them seen only once. The sequences come from peripheral blood, collected on day 0 of MenACWY control vaccination. These receptors were taken from an adult in good health.

This clone is a singleton in its sample. The V gene is TRBV5-6, the J gene TRBJ2-3; D ambiguous. Trimming removed 4 bases from V and 9 bases from J, with 18 bases in between. The CDR3 runs 14 residues. Germline V gene lookup returns CDR1 SGHDT and CDR2 YYEEEE. CDR3: CASSPRLTKGTQYF. The CDR3 bases are TGTGCCAGCAGCCCCCGTTTGACGAAGGGCACGCAGTATTTT.

The genes are TRBV6-6 and TRBJ1-1; D uncertain. The CDR3 runs 13 residues. Between the trimmed V and J ends, which lost 6 bases and 2 bases, there was a span of 10 bases. The germline V gene has CDR1 MNHNY and CDR2 SVGAGI (reference sequence). The DNA for the CDR3 is TGTGCCAGCAGGTTCCTAGGAAACACTGAAGCTTTCTTT. Encoded protein: CASRFLGNTEAFF.

V and J are TRBV5-5 and TRBJ1-5, with D maybe TRBD1 (6 bases). The germline V gene encodes CDR1 SGHKS and CDR2 YYEKEE (reference sequence). The CDR3 runs 14 residues. Trimming stripped 1 base from V and 2 bases from J, with 7 bases between. DNA of the CDR3: TGTGCCAGCAGCTTGTCAGGGGGCAATCAGCCCCAGCATTTT. Residues: CASSLSGGNQPQHF.

The rearrangement joins TRBV7-2 to TRBJ1-5; 7 nucleotides match TRBD1. This CDR3 spans 16 amino acids. Trimming took 1 base from V and 4 from J; bases not matched to a gene: 7. Germline values: CDR1 SGHTA, CDR2 FQGNSA. The CDR3 DNA is TGTGCCAGCAGCTTAGAAGGGGGACAGCTTAATCAGCCCCAGCATTTT. This sequence encodes CASSLEGGQLNQPQHF.

V gene TRBV30 combines with J gene TRBJ1-5; a possible D gene is TRBD1 (5 bases). Trimming stripped 1 base from V and 1 base from J, with 8 bases between. Germline V gives CDR1 GTSNPN, CDR2 SVGIG (reference sequence). The length of the CDR3 is 14 residues. CDR3: CAWSGGGSNQPQHF. In nucleotides, the CDR3 is TGTGCCTGGAGTGGGGGCGGAAGCAATCAGCCCCAGCATTTT.

The sample holds one count of this clone. The rearrangement joins TRBV15 to TRBJ1-6, with a possible D match to TRBD1 (5 bases). Germline lookup yields CDR1 LNHNV and CDR2 YYDKDF (reference sequence). Trimming shortened V by 5 bases and J by 7 bases, and 15 bases separated the two germline ends. The CDR3 loop spans 15 amino acids. The CDR3 coding sequence is TGTGCCACCAGCTCCGACACAGGTCGAAATTCACCCCTCCACTTT. Translation gives CATSSDTGRNSPLHF.

Only one count was recorded for this clone. This chain links TRBV25-1 with TRBJ1-4; the D is unclear. The CDR3 runs to 16 residues. Germline V CDR1 and CDR2: MGHDK, SYGVNS. Deletions cut 1 base from V and 0 bases from J, with 9 bases between. In DNA, the CDR3 is TGTGCCAGCAGTGAATTGCTGGTCGCAACTAATGAAAAACTGTTTTTT. Residues: CASSELLVATNEKLFF. Full variable domain (rest looked up from reference TRBV25-1 and TRBJ1-4): EADIYQTPRYLVIGTGKKITLECSQTMGHDKMYWYQQDPGMELHLIHYSYGVNSTEKGDLSSESTVSRIRTEHFPLTLESARPSHTSQYLCASSELLVATNEKLFFGSGTQLSVL.

This clone was seen a single time. The rearrangement joins TRBV28 to TRBJ1-6, with 8 bases identical to TRBD1. This CDR3 has 17 amino acids. The ends lost 5 bases at V and 1 base at J; junction bases unmatched: 7. The germline CDR1 and CDR2 sequences are MDHEN and SYDVKM. CDR3 coding DNA: TGTGCCAGCAGTGAGCAGGGGGCACGGTCCTATAATTCACCCCTCCACTTT. This codes for CASSEQGARSYNSPLHF.

This rearrangement joins TRBV28 to TRBJ1-2; 7 nucleotides line up with TRBD1. Germline V lookup: CDR1 MDHEN, CDR2 SYDVKM. V dropped 7 bases and J dropped 2; count of bases not matched to a gene: 7. The CDR3 covers 14 residues. The CDR3 DNA reads TGTGCCAGCACCCCCGGGACAGCGAACTATGGCTACACCTTC. The encoded protein is CASTPGTANYGYTF.

The rearrangement joins TRBV3-1 (or the pseudogene TRBV3-2) to TRBJ1-3; D gene unclear. This CDR3 region has 16 residues. The germline CDR1 and CDR2 sequences are LGHDT and YNNKEL (reference sequence). The V gene lost 3 bases and the J gene lost 0 bases, with 12 bases spanning the gap. The DNA for the CDR3 is TGTGCCAGCAGCCAGACCTCAGGTAGCTCTGGAAACACCATATATTTT. This gives the protein CASSQTSGSSGNTIYF.

The rearrangement links TRBV3-1 (or the pseudogene TRBV3-2) to TRBJ2-3, with 12 bases matching TRBD2. The CDR3 totals 21 residues. V lost 0 bases to trimming and J lost 2 bases; unmatched junction nucleotides: 15. Germline-derived CDR1 and CDR2 are LGHDT and YNNKEL (reference sequence). As DNA, the CDR3 is TGTGCCAGCAGCCAAGACCCCAGGTATTTGGGACTAGCGGGTTTCACAGATACGCAGTATTTT. It encodes CASSQDPRYLGLAGFTDTQYF.

V and J are TRBV12-3 or TRBV12-4 and TRBJ1-5, with D perhaps matching TRBD1 (6 bases). V lost 2 bases to trimming and J lost 7 bases, with 9 bases between them. The CDR3 runs 13 residues. The CDR3 DNA reads TGTGCCAGCAGTTTAAACACAGGGCAGCCCCAGCATTTT. Encoded protein: CASSLNTGQPQHF.

The chain links TRBV11-2 to TRBJ2-5; D unresolved. V was cut by 2 bases and J by 2 bases, with 6 bases left in between. This CDR3 region has 13 residues. Germline lookup yields CDR1 SGHAT and CDR2 FQNNGV. The CDR3 region has the DNA TGTGCCAGCAGCTTACAGGTACAAGAGACCCAGTACTTC. It specifies CASSLQVQETQYF.

A single count supports this clone. V gene TRBV5-1 combines with J gene TRBJ1-2; 11 nucleotides line up with TRBD1. The trim removed 2 bases at V and 8 bases at J, leaving 17 bases unmatched. The germline V gene has CDR1 SGHRS and CDR2 YFSETQ. CDR3 length equals 18 residues. The CDR3 DNA is TGCGCCAGCAGCTTAAGAGGGACAGGGGGATCACCTCCTGAGGGCTACACCTTC. Its translation is CASSLRGTGGSPPEGYTF.

The rearrangement uses TRBV6-6 and TRBJ1-5; D is perhaps TRBD1 (5 bases). Germline CDR1 MNHNY, CDR2 SVGAGI (reference sequence). The length of the CDR3 is 15 residues. Trimming shortened V by 4 bases and J by 0 bases, and 10 bases separated the two germline ends. The chain's CDR3 is CASSSAGLSNQPQHF. The CDR3 DNA is TGTGCCAGCAGTTCGGCAGGGCTTAGCAATCAGCCCCAGCATTTT.

Only one count was recorded for this clone. V is TRBV4-3 and J is TRBJ1-2; no clear D gene. V lost 4 bases and J lost 5, with 14 bases in between. Germline CDR1 LGHNA, CDR2 YSLEER. This CDR3 is built from 14 residues. CDR3 sequence (DNA): TGCGCCAGCAGCCCTCCCACGGGATCTTATGGCTACACCTTC. Translated, it gives CASSPPTGSYGYTF.

J is TRBJ2-4 and V is TRBV5-6; no firm D call. Germline assignment: CDR1 SGHDT and CDR2 YYEEEE. V was cut by 4 bases and J by 3 bases, with 11 bases left in between. This CDR3 is 14 amino acids long. This chain's CDR3 is CASSQGNNKNIQYF. The CDR3 DNA follows: TGTGCCAGCAGCCAAGGGAACAACAAAAACATTCAGTACTTC.

The chain recombines TRBV2 with TRBJ1-5; a possible D gene is TRBD1 (6 bases). The CDR3 loop spans 15 amino acids. Germline V gene sequence: CDR1 SNHLY, CDR2 FYNNEI. V lost 7 bases to trimming and J lost 4 bases, with 17 bases between them. This CDR3 is CASTPRGQGNQPQHF. CDR3 DNA: TGTGCCAGCACCCCCAGGGGTCAGGGGAATCAGCCCCAGCATTTT. The full variable domain, its missing parts supplied by reference TRBV2 and TRBJ1-5, is EPEVTQTPSHQVTQMGQEVILRCVPISNHLYFYWYRQILGQKVEFLVSFYNNEISEKSEIFDDQFSVERPDGSNFTLKIRSTKLEDSAMYFCASTPRGQGNQPQHFGDGTRLSIL.

The chain has TRBV19 and TRBJ2-7, with 12 bases identical to TRBD1. Germline V lookup: CDR1 LNHDA, CDR2 SQIVND (reference sequence). This CDR3 has 15 amino acids. Unmatched junction bases numbered 9, after V lost 10 bases and J lost 2 bases. CDR3 sequence: CATVAGTGGPYEQYF. CDR3 coding DNA: TGTGCCACTGTCGCTGGGACAGGGGGCCCCTACGAGCAGTACTTC.

The CDR3 spells CASSCLCPLQRKNIQYF. As DNA, the CDR3 is TGTGCCAGCAGCTGTCTTTGTCCTTTGCAAAGAAAAAACATTCAGTACTTC. The chain joins TRBV3-1 (or the pseudogene TRBV3-2) to TRBJ2-4, with D unclear. Deletions cut 5 bases from V and 4 bases from J, with 21 bases between. CDR3 length: 17 amino acids. Germline V gives CDR1 LGHDT, CDR2 YNNKEL (reference sequence).